One T cell receptor beta chain is described in this entry. Its antigen remains unknown. Genomic DNA templated the TCR beta VDJ and CDR3 profiling. Each CDR3 protein gets one entry after TCRdb re-called the reads with MiXCR. The repertoire holds 150,000 to 200,000 distinct CDR3 sequences, with approximately 48% as singletons. The data derive from a study of CD8+CD57+ T cells in acquired aplastic anemia. At the level of the study: Mean DNA quantity obtained from sorted CD4+ and CD8+ cells was about 3 ug.

Overall study results and limits: About 29 shared CD8+ CDR3s appeared highly expressed within patients' immunodominant clones. No significant difference in CD8+ Simpson's diversity was found between patients and controls.

The germline gives CDR1 ENHRY, CDR2 SYGVKD. The CDR3 is 14 amino acids. The V end was cut by 4 bases, the J end by 3 bases, with 13 bases between. For sequencing, patients were chosen who had shown expansion of CD8+CD57+ cells by flow cytometry. Patients had received no therapy at the time of blood sampling. This TCR derives from a human donor with aplastic anemia. Sequenced material: sorted CD4+, CD8+, or CD8+CD57+ T cells (not recorded which) from PBMCs. The chain recombines TRBV10-3 with TRBJ2-7; D is unresolved. CDR3 bases: TGTGCCATCAGTGGATCAACAGATTACTACGAGCAGTACTTC. Protein sequence: CAISGSTDYYEQYF.